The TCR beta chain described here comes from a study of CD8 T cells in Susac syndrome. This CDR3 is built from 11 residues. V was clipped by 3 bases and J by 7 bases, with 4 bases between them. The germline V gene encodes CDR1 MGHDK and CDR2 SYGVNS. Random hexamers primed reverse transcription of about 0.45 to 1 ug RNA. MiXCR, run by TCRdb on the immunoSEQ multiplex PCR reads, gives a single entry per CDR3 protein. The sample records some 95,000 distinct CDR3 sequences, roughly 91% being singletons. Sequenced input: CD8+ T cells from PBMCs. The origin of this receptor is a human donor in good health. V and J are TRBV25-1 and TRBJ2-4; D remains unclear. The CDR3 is CASSDGNIQYF. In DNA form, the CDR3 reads TGTGCCAGCAGTGATGGGAACATTCAGTACTTC.